Each of the 15 T cell receptor beta chains below was sequenced from the same sample in a study of blood T cell repertoires in COVID-19. Assay: immunoSEQ multiplex PCR; the TCRdb copy retains only in-frame clones and omits some. Altogether around 160,000 clones are present, 85% to 90% being singletons, with the ten largest covering about a tenth. The sample consisted of peripheral blood. These receptors were taken from a woman in her 70s with COVID-19, enrolled during active disease.

This rearrangement joins TRBV28 to TRBJ1-5; 7 bases agree with TRBD1. Germline V lookup: CDR1 MDHEN, CDR2 SYDVKM. Losses at the gene ends were 6 bases for V and 3 bases for J; bases not matched to a gene: 5. This CDR3 has 14 residues. As DNA, the CDR3 is TGTGCCAGCAGACAACAGGGGAACAATCAGCCCCAGCATTTT. Protein product: CASRQQGNNQPQHF.

This chain links TRBV19 with TRBJ1-2, with 11 bases identical to TRBD1. The CDR3 sequence is 16 residues long. V trimming: 6 bases; J trimming: 4 bases; junction bases outside the gene matches: 10. Germline CDR1 LNHDA, CDR2 SQIVND (reference sequence). The CDR3 protein is CASSSGQGAAGYGYTF. The CDR3 DNA reads as TGTGCCAGTAGCTCCGGACAGGGGGCCGCTGGCTATGGCTACACCTTC.

The chain couples TRBV19 to TRBJ1-6; D unclear. V dropped 3 bases and J dropped 7 bases, with 10 bases sitting between them. The CDR3 extends over 14 amino acids. Per the germline V gene, CDR1 is LNHDA and CDR2 is SQIVND (reference sequence). The CDR3 DNA is TGTGCCAGTAGTATTTCAGAGGTCAATTCACCCCTCCACTTT. Translating gives CASSISEVNSPLHF.

The chain couples TRBV3-1 (or the pseudogene TRBV3-2) to TRBJ2-5, with TRBD2 as a possible D gene (6 bases). The CDR3 totals 17 residues. V was trimmed by 5 bases and J by 1 base, leaving 20 bases between them. CDR1 and CDR2 (germline): LGHDT, YNNKEL (reference sequence). In DNA form, the CDR3 reads TGTGCCAGCAGCTCGCGAGCGCTAGCGCCCTCCCAAGAGACCCAGTACTTC. Protein sequence: CASSSRALAPSQETQYF.

This chain uses TRBV3-1 (or the pseudogene TRBV3-2) with TRBJ2-4; 9 nucleotides match TRBD2. The ends lost 4 bases at V and 5 bases at J; junction bases unmatched: 9. CDR1 and CDR2 (germline): LGHDT, YNNKEL (reference sequence). The CDR3 loop spans 16 amino acids. The CDR3 reads CASSLGSGGPENIQYF. The CDR3 DNA reads as TGTGCCAGCAGCCTAGGGAGCGGGGGGCCTGAAAACATTCAGTACTTC.

The rearrangement uses TRBV2 and TRBJ1-5; D gene unclear. The V and J ends lost 1 base and 7 bases respectively, with 8 bases between them. This CDR3 contains 13 residues. The germline CDR1 and CDR2 sequences are SNHLY and FYNNEI. CDR3 sequence: CASSEVLGQPQHF. The CDR3 bases are TGTGCCAGCAGTGAAGTTCTGGGCCAGCCCCAGCATTTT.

This clone has just one count. This chain joins TRBV30 and TRBJ1-1; TRBD1 agrees at 8 bases. Germline CDR1 reads GTSNPN; CDR2 reads SVGIG (reference sequence). This CDR3 has 13 amino acids. Losses at the gene ends were 4 bases for V and 7 bases for J; bases not matched to a gene: 8. The chain's CDR3 is CAWKGQGAGEAFF. The CDR3 DNA follows: TGTGCCTGGAAAGGCCAGGGGGCTGGTGAAGCTTTCTTT.

The chain has TRBV9 and TRBJ2-1, with 9 bases fitting TRBD1. In germline, CDR1 is SGDLS, CDR2 YYNGEE. The CDR3 is made up of 15 amino acids. J gave up 4 bases and V 1 base, and 3 bases lay outside the gene matches. CDR3 amino acids: CASSVLGTGYNEQFF. The CDR3 DNA is TGTGCCAGCAGCGTATTGGGGACAGGGTACAATGAGCAGTTCTTC. Combining the CDR3 with reference TRBV9 and TRBJ2-1 gives the whole variable domain DSGVTQTPKHLITATGQRVTLRCSPRSGDLSVYWYQQSLDQGLQFLIQYYNGEERAKGNILERFSAQQFPDLHSELNLSSLELGDSALYFCASSVLGTGYNEQFFGPGTRLTVL.

V is TRBV15 and J is TRBJ2-7; D may be TRBD2 (5 bases). The CDR3 runs 16 residues. Germline V lookup: CDR1 LNHNV, CDR2 YYDKDF (reference sequence). Trimming took off 11 bases at V and 6 bases at J, with 29 bases between the two ends. The CDR3 coding sequence is TGTGCCGTAAGTCGTCGGGTAGTGGGAGCCGGCGGCGAGCAGTACTTC. It encodes CAVSRRVVGAGGEQYF.

This chain joins TRBV18 and TRBJ1-2, with 7 nucleotides matching TRBD1. Losses at the gene ends were 3 bases for V and 0 bases for J; bases not matched to a gene: 10. Germline CDR1 reads KGHSH; CDR2 reads LQKENI. The CDR3 consists of 17 residues. CDR3: CASSPTPGQRPNYGYTF. In nucleotides, the CDR3 is TGTGCCAGCTCACCGACTCCGGGACAGCGTCCTAACTATGGCTACACCTTC.

This clone was detected a few times. The gene calls are TRBV19 and TRBJ1-2; TRBD1 matches at 7 bases. This CDR3 has 17 residues. Germline V gene lookup returns CDR1 LNHDA and CDR2 SQIVND (reference sequence). V shed 0 bases and J 3 bases; nucleotides not matched to a gene: 10. In DNA, the CDR3 is TGTGCCAGTAGTATAGATCTATTGGCAGGGGGTGACTATGGCTACACCTTC. Translating it yields CASSIDLLAGGDYGYTF. Full variable domain (rest looked up from reference TRBV19 and TRBJ1-2): DGGITQSPKYLFRKEGQNVTLSCEQNLNHDAMYWYRQDPGQGLRLIYYSQIVNDFQKGDIAEGYSVSREKKESFPLTVTSAQKNPTAFYLCASSIDLLAGGDYGYTFGSGTRLTVV.

This clone was recorded only once. The V call is TRBV6-5, the J call TRBJ1-3; a possible D gene is TRBD1 (5 bases). This CDR3 spans 15 amino acids. Germline assignment: CDR1 MNHEY and CDR2 SVGAGI. Between the trimmed V and J ends, which lost 7 bases and 2 bases, there was a span of 15 bases. The CDR3 DNA follows: TGTGCCAGCATCCGGGGGGGAGGCCCTGGAAACACCATATATTTT. Encoded protein: CASIRGGGPGNTIYF.

This rearrangement joins TRBV5-1 to TRBJ1-1; TRBD1 is a possible D gene (6 bases). The germline V and J ends were trimmed by 3 bases and 0 bases, with 15 bases remaining between them. Looked up from germline, CDR1 is SGHRS and CDR2 is YFSETQ. This CDR3 is 16 amino acids long. As DNA, the CDR3 is TGCGCCAGCAGCTATGCAGGGGTCCTCCTGAACACTGAAGCTTTCTTT. This codes for CASSYAGVLLNTEAFF.

This clone was observed a handful of times. The chain joins TRBV5-4 to TRBJ2-1; 9 nucleotides agree with TRBD1. This CDR3 contains 17 residues. The germline V gene has CDR1 SGHNT and CDR2 YYREEE (reference sequence). The V and J ends lost 3 bases and 5 bases, in that order; junction bases with no gene match: 12. The CDR3 DNA follows: TGTGCCAGCAGCTACACACAGGGGGCCCGTATTAACAATGAGCAGTTCTTC. It specifies CASSYTQGARINNEQFF.

CDR3 DNA: TGTGCCAGCAGCTTGACTCCGGGGAAGGTTAATGAAAAACTGTTTTTT. As protein: CASSLTPGKVNEKLFF. V and J are TRBV7-2 and TRBJ1-4, with D uncertain. V lost 3 bases to trimming and J lost 4 bases, with 15 bases between them. Germline V lookup: CDR1 SGHTA, CDR2 FQGNSA. The CDR3 length is 16 residues.